This passage covers 25 T cell receptor beta chains from one sample sequenced in a study of T cells in Graves' hyperthyroidism and ophthalmopathy (dated by TCRdb to the late 2010s). Libraries were constructed by multiplex PCR. The data were produced on an Illumina HiSeq 2000. The TCR beta CDR3 regions were amplified from RNA transcripts. For the first round of RT-PCR on the TCR CDR3, the HTBI primer set was used together with the Qiagen OneStep RT-PCR kit. TCRdb cleaned the public reads at Q25 with fastp, built clones with MiXCR and kept in-frame beta chains. Entries that share a CDR3 protein sequence are merged under the most common genes and DNA. In this sample the table shows around 290,000 distinct CDR3 sequences, about 14% of which occur a single time. Approximately 7.8% of the sample goes to the ten largest clones. The material sequenced was blood. These TCRs come from a woman aged 25 to 39 with Graves' hyperthyroidism that later progressed to Graves' ophthalmopathy.

The table lists this clonotype with many counts. CDR3 sequence: CASSQDSTGREKLFF. CDR3 nucleotides: TGCGCCAGCAGCCAAGATTCTACAGGGAGGGAAAAACTGTTTTTT. This chain connects TRBV4-3 to TRBJ1-4; tentatively, D is TRBD1 (6 bases). Germline V gene sequence: CDR1 LGHNA, CDR2 YSLEER. This CDR3 comprises 15 residues. Trimming shortened V by 0 bases and J by 8 bases, and 13 bases separated the two germline ends.

In its sample, this clonotype was seen many times. The rearrangement joins TRBV24-1 to TRBJ2-3; D is uncertain. Germline CDR1 and CDR2: KGHDR and SFDVKD. V lost 5 bases and J 0 bases, leaving 11 bases between the germline ends. The CDR3 loop spans 15 amino acids. The CDR3 coding sequence is TGTGCCACCAGTGCCATGCCTCCTAGCACAGATACGCAGTATTTT. Translation gives CATSAMPPSTDTQYF.

A remark on this clonotype: One base away lies a much larger clone, so this may be a sequencing read error. The chain employs TRBV11-1 and TRBJ1-1; tentatively, D is TRBD1 (5 bases). Germline V gene data show CDR1 as SGHAT and CDR2 as FQDESV (reference sequence). The CDR3 consists of 14 residues. CDR3 residues: CASSAPNRNTEALF. The CDR3 DNA sequence: TGTGCCAGCAGCGCCCCCAACAGGAACACTGAAGCTCTCTTT.

This clonotype was seen at least ten times. The chain couples TRBV11-1 to TRBJ2-2; D is undetermined. The germline CDR1 and CDR2 sequences are SGHAT and FQDESV (reference sequence). CDR3 size: 13 residues. Trimming left V 5 bases short and J 4 bases short, with 8 bases between. CDR3 region: CASSLRSTGELFF. CDR3 nucleotides: TGTGCCAGCAGCCTCCGCTCCACCGGGGAGCTGTTTTTT.

The sample holds a few counts of this clonotype. V usage is TRBV19 and J usage is TRBJ2-3; a possible D gene is TRBD2 (5 bases). Per germline, CDR1 LNHDA and CDR2 SQIVND (reference sequence). CDR3 length: 16 amino acids. V was cut by 4 bases and J by 2 bases, with 16 bases left in between. The CDR3 loop is CASSTSGLIDTDTQYF. The CDR3 DNA sequence: TGTGCCAGTAGTACCTCTGGACTGATAGACACAGATACGCAGTATTTT.

This clonotype was seen more than once but under ten times. A read error may account for a junction end that differs from germline. This chain connects TRBV9 to TRBJ1-3; D gene unclear. The length of the CDR3 is 16 residues. CDR1 and CDR2 (germline): SGDLS, YYNGEE. CDR3 region: CVSSVEDVLSGNTIYF. In DNA form, the CDR3 reads TGTGTCAGCAGCGTAGAGGATGTCCTCTCTGGAAACACCATATATTTT. The full variable domain, in which reference TRBV9 and TRBJ1-3 provide the parts outside the CDR3, is DSGVTQTPKHLITATGQRVTLRCSPRSGDLSVYWYQQSLDQGLQFLIQYYNGEERAKGNILERFSAQQFPDLHSELNLSSLELGDSALYFCVSSVEDVLSGNTIYFGEGSWLTVV.

This clonotype was seen at least ten times. The V and J genes are TRBV12-3 or TRBV12-4 and TRBJ2-1, with D unresolved. Trimming took 7 bases from V and 8 from J, leaving 15 bases between them. CDR3 length: 13 amino acids. The DNA for the CDR3 is TGTGCCAGCATTCCTATTTCGGGCCATGAGCAGTTCTTC. Translation: CASIPISGHEQFF.

This clonotype was found many times. CDR3 DNA sequence: TGTGCCAGCAGTTCCCAACAGGGGAACACTGAAGCTTTCTTT. As protein: CASSSQQGNTEAFF. The chain combines TRBV6-5 with TRBJ1-1, with a weak D call TRBD1 (6 bases). V was cut by 4 bases and J by 1 base, with 10 bases left in between. The CDR3 totals 14 residues. The V gene's germline CDR1 is MNHEY and CDR2 SVGAGI.

This clonotype was recorded many times. V is TRBV7-3 and J is TRBJ2-7, with a weak D call TRBD1 (5 bases). Germline CDR1 and CDR2: SGHTA and FQGTGA. This CDR3 has 13 amino acids. With 1 base removed from V and 7 bases from J, the gap between germline ends came to 11 bases. CDR3 sequence reads: CASSLNPRAEQYF. The DNA for the CDR3 is TGTGCCAGCAGCTTAAATCCCAGGGCTGAGCAGTACTTC.

This clonotype turned up a few times. V gene TRBV28 combines with J gene TRBJ1-4; D is uncertain. This CDR3 is built from 14 residues. V lost 8 bases and J 6 bases, leaving 16 bases between the germline ends. Germline loops: CDR1 MDHEN, CDR2 SYDVKM. The CDR3 region has the DNA TGTGCCAGCCAAGTACCGAAACCCTATGAAAAACTGTTTTTT. It is translated as CASQVPKPYEKLFF.

This clonotype was detected many times. The chain recombines TRBV7-9 with TRBJ2-7, with 7 nucleotides matching TRBD2. This CDR3 contains 14 residues. Germline V gene lookup returns CDR1 SEHNR and CDR2 FQNEAQ (reference sequence). Trimming cost V 5 bases and J 9 bases; bases outside gene matches: 13. The CDR3 loop reads CASSRGSARVGQYF. Here the CDR3 DNA reads TGTGCCAGCAGCCGCGGGAGCGCACGAGTAGGGCAGTACTTC.

This clonotype was recorded once. The chain combines TRBV6-1 with TRBJ1-3; no definite D call. Germline CDR1 reads MNHNS; CDR2 reads SASEGT. The CDR3 covers 12 residues. V lost 6 bases to trimming and J lost 9 bases, with 12 bases between them. Here the CDR3 reads CASRLNRVTIYF. The CDR3 DNA sequence: TGTGCCAGCAGACTAAACCGAGTCACCATATATTTT.

This clonotype has at least ten counts. This sequence joins TRBV2 and TRBJ2-1; the D gene is possibly TRBD2 (6 bases). CDR3 length: 13 amino acids. Germline V CDR1 and CDR2: SNHLY, FYNNEI. V dropped 6 bases and J dropped 9 bases, with 15 bases sitting between them. CDR3: CASSPRLVGEQFF. The CDR3 nucleotides are TGTGCCAGCAGCCCCCGACTAGTGGGTGAGCAGTTCTTC.

This clonotype was found many times. The CDR3 DNA is TGTGCCAGCAGCCAAGAATCGAGAGAGAGAGAGACCCAGTACTTC. This codes for CASSQESRERETQYF. The V and J genes are TRBV3-1 and TRBJ2-5; D not certain. From germline, CDR1 is LGHDT and CDR2 YNNKEL (reference sequence). The CDR3 has 15 residues. V shed 0 bases and J shed 4 bases, with 12 bases lying between them.

This clonotype was found many times. This chain uses TRBV5-8 with TRBJ1-1; 8 nucleotides match TRBD1. Germline V gives CDR1 SGHTS, CDR2 YDEGEE. This CDR3 has 17 residues. V dropped 5 bases and J dropped 0; count of bases not matched to a gene: 12. The CDR3 coding sequence is TGTGCCAGCAGACCACAGACAGGGGCGGGAATGAACACTGAAGCTTTCTTT. This sequence encodes CASRPQTGAGMNTEAFF. Based on the CDR3 plus reference TRBV5-8 and TRBJ1-1, the full variable domain is EAGVTQSPTHLIKTRGQQATLRCSPISGHTSVYWYQQALGLGLQFLLWYDEGEERNRGNFPPRFSGRQFPNYSSELNVNALELEDSALYLCASRPQTGAGMNTEAFFGQGTRLTVV.

This clonotype was observed many times. This chain links TRBV6-5 with TRBJ2-5, with TRBD1 matching 9 bases. The CDR3 has 16 amino acids. In germline, CDR1 is MNHEY, CDR2 SVGAGI. J gave up 2 bases and V 4 bases, and 8 bases lay outside the gene matches. The CDR3 coding sequence is TGTGCCAGCAGTTGGTCGGGACAGGGAATACAAGAGACCCAGTACTTC. Translated: CASSWSGQGIQETQYF.

This clonotype appeared many times. V usage is TRBV7-2 and J usage is TRBJ2-5, with TRBD2 identical over 11 bases. The CDR3 totals 16 residues. The junction had 7 bases not matched to a gene; V was cut back by 5 bases and J by 2 bases. The germline V gene has CDR1 SGHTA and CDR2 FQGNSA. The CDR3 spells CASSPWGLAEQETQYF. The CDR3 DNA follows: TGTGCCAGCAGCCCCTGGGGACTAGCGGAACAAGAGACCCAGTACTTC.

This clonotype has at least ten counts. The chain links TRBV7-9 to TRBJ2-5; 10 bases are a match to TRBD2. This CDR3 spans 16 amino acids. Germline CDR1 is SEHNR and CDR2 is FQNEAQ (reference sequence). J lost 2 bases, V lost 3 bases, and 6 bases had no gene match. In nucleotides, the CDR3 is TGTGCCAGCAGCTTTTACGGACTAGCGGCACAAGAGACCCAGTACTTC. Its translation is CASSFYGLAAQETQYF.

The V call is TRBV29-1, the J call TRBJ2-5; 12 bases align to TRBD2. The trim removed 7 bases at V and 1 base at J, leaving 4 bases unmatched. Germline CDR1 and CDR2: SQVTM and ANQGSEA. The CDR3 length is 14 residues. The CDR3 sequence is CSGGLAGFQETQYF. DNA for the CDR3: TGCAGCGGCGGACTAGCGGGATTCCAAGAGACCCAGTACTTC.

This clonotype occurred many times. The J gene is TRBJ1-4, the V gene TRBV15; D ambiguous. Trimming left V 0 bases short and J 8 bases short, with 7 bases between. This CDR3 is 13 amino acids long. Germline values: CDR1 LNHNV, CDR2 YYDKDF (reference sequence). The CDR3 DNA reads as TGTGCCACCAGCAGAGAGAGGCGGGAAAAACTGTTTTTT. Translating it yields CATSRERREKLFF. Combining the CDR3 with reference TRBV15 and TRBJ1-4 gives the whole variable domain DAMVIQNPRYQVTQFGKPVTLSCSQTLNHNVMYWYQQKSSQAPKLLFHYYDKDFNNEADTPDNFQSRRPNTSFCFLDIRSPGLGDTAMYLCATSRERREKLFFGSGTQLSVL.

This clonotype was counted many times. The V and J genes are TRBV7-9 and TRBJ2-3; 8 bases agree with TRBD2. CDR1 is SEHNR and CDR2 is FQNEAQ in the germline V gene (reference sequence). The V and J ends lost 3 bases and 3 bases, in that order; junction bases with no gene match: 5. The length of the CDR3 is 15 residues. DNA of the CDR3: TGTGCCAGCAGCTTTGTAGGACTAGCAACAGATACGCAGTATTTT. Translation: CASSFVGLATDTQYF.

The V gene is TRBV11-1, the J gene TRBJ1-6, with D possibly TRBD1 on 5 matching bases. CDR1 and CDR2 from the germline V gene are SGHAT and FQDESV (reference sequence). The CDR3 is 15 residues long. Trimming took 1 base from V and 10 from J, leaving 14 bases between them. CDR3 amino acids: CASSLGPRQSSPLHF. The CDR3 bases are TGTGCCAGCAGCTTAGGGCCCCGACAGAGCTCACCCCTCCACTTT. The full variable domain, its missing parts supplied by reference TRBV11-1 and TRBJ1-6, is EAEVAQSPRYKITEKSQAVAFWCDPISGHATLYWYRQILGQGPELLVQFQDESVVDDSQLPKDRFSAERLKGVDSTLKIQPAELGDSAMYLCASSLGPRQSSPLHFGNGTRLTVT.

This clonotype turned up a few times. This chain connects TRBV9 to TRBJ2-1; 9 positions match TRBD1. V trimming: 3 bases; J trimming: 8 bases; junction bases outside the gene matches: 6. The CDR3 contains 14 residues. CDR1 and CDR2 from the germline V gene are SGDLS and YYNGEE. CDR3 loop: CASSEQGASHEQFF. The CDR3 DNA is TGTGCCAGCAGCGAACAGGGGGCTTCACATGAGCAGTTCTTC. The full variable domain, its missing parts supplied by reference TRBV9 and TRBJ2-1, is DSGVTQTPKHLITATGQRVTLRCSPRSGDLSVYWYQQSLDQGLQFLIQYYNGEERAKGNILERFSAQQFPDLHSELNLSSLELGDSALYFCASSEQGASHEQFFGPGTRLTVL.

The rearrangement joins TRBV19 to TRBJ1-2, with a weak D call TRBD1 (5 bases). Germline assignment: CDR1 LNHDA and CDR2 SQIVND (reference sequence). The CDR3 contains 15 residues. V was pared by 3 bases and J by 1 base, with 12 bases between. The CDR3 sequence is CASSMAAGGNYGYTF. The CDR3 DNA reads as TGTGCCAGTAGTATGGCGGCGGGGGGTAACTATGGCTACACCTTC.

This clonotype has ten or more counts. The chain has TRBV6-6 and TRBJ2-2; no clear D gene. The length of the CDR3 is 19 residues. Germline V CDR1 and CDR2: MNHNY, SVGAGI (reference sequence). Between the trimmed V and J ends, which lost 1 base and 0 bases, there was a span of 18 bases. The CDR3 loop reads CASSYYGLLSPTNTGELFF. The CDR3 bases are TGTGCCAGCAGTTACTATGGCCTATTAAGCCCCACGAACACCGGGGAGCTGTTTTTT.